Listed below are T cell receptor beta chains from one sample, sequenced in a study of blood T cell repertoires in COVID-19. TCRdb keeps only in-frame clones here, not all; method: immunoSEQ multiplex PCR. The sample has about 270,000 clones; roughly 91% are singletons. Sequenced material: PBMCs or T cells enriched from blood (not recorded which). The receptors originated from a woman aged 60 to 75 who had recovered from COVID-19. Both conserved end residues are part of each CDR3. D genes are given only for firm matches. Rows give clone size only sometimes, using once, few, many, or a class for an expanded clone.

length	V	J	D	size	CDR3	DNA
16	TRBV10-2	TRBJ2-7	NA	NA	CASSPTSGLIYYEQYF	TGCGCCAGCAGTCCTACAAGCGGGTTAATTTATTACGAGCAGTACTTC
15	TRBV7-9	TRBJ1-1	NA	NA	CASSTEPIMNTEAFF	TGTGCCAGCAGCACAGAACCCATTATGAACACTGAAGCTTTCTTT
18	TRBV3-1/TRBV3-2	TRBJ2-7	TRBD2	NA	CASSQVALGLAAPYEQYF	TGTGCCAGCAGCCAAGTCGCCTTAGGACTAGCGGCCCCCTACGAGCAGTACTTC
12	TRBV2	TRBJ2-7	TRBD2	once	CASSERGGEQYF	TGTGCCAGCAGTGAACGGGGGGGAGAGCAGTACTTC
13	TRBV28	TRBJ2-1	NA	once	CASRDNPDNEQFF	TGTGCCAGCAGGGACAACCCCGACAATGAGCAGTTCTTC
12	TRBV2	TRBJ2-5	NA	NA	CASSSNLETQYF	TGTGCCAGCAGTAGCAATCTCGAGACCCAGTACTTC
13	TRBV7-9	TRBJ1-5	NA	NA	CASSQGGVQPQHF	TGTGCCAGCAGCCAAGGAGGGGTACAGCCCCAGCATTTT
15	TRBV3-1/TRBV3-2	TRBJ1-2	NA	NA	CASSQEGTLNYGYTF	TGTGCCAGCAGCCAAGAGGGCACTCTTAACTATGGCTACACCTTC
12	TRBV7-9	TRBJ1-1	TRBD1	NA	CASSWTGEEAFF	TGTGCCAGCAGCTGGACAGGGGAGGAAGCTTTCTTT
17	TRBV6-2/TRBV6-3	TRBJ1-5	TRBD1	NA	CASNPIPGQGNQQPQHF	TGTGCCAGCAACCCTATCCCGGGACAGGGTAATCAACAGCCCCAGCATTTT
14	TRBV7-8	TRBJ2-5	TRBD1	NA	CASSGRDPGGTQYF	TGTGCCAGCAGCGGCCGGGACCCAGGGGGGACCCAGTACTTC
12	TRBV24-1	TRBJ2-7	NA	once	CATSDYRDEQYF	TGTGCCACCAGTGATTACAGGGACGAGCAGTACTTC
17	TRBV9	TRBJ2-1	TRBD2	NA	CASSVGGGLAVGNEQFF	TGTGCCAGCAGCGTAGGGGGCGGACTAGCGGTGGGAAATGAGCAGTTCTTC
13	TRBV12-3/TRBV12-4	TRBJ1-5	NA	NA	CASSLGDNQPQHF	TGTGCCAGCAGTCTCGGGGACAATCAGCCCCAGCATTTT
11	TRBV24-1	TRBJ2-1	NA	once	CATQQAAEQFF	TGTGCCACCCAGCAGGCTGCCGAGCAGTTCTTC
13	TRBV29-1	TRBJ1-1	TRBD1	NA	CSVVRGPQGGAFF	TGCAGCGTTGTTAGGGGACCACAGGGGGGAGCTTTCTTT
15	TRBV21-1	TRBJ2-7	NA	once	CASSKTDRASYEQYF	TGTGCCAGCAGCAAGACGGACAGGGCATCCTACGAGCAGTACTTC
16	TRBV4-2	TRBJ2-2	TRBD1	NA	CASSQEQGTNTGELFF	TGTGCCAGCAGCCAAGAACAGGGGACCAACACCGGGGAGCTGTTTTTT
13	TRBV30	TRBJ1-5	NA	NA	CAWRGHYNQPQHF	TGTGCCTGGAGAGGACATTACAATCAGCCCCAGCATTTT
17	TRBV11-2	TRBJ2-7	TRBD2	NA	CASSLLPGTSIPPEQYF	TGTGCCAGCAGCTTACTTCCAGGGACTAGCATTCCGCCGGAGCAGTACTTC
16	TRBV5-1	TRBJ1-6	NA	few	CASSLSLSGYNSPLHF	TGCGCCAGCAGCTTGAGTCTGTCAGGGTATAATTCACCCCTCCACTTT
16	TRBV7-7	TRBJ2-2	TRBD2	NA	CASSSRLAVNTGELFF	TGTGCTAGCAGTTCCCGACTAGCAGTGAACACCGGGGAGCTGTTTTTT
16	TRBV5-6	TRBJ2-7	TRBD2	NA	CASSGTGGAPTYEQYF	TGTGCCAGCAGCGGGACGGGGGGGGCCCCAACCTACGAGCAGTACTTC